Reported below is one T cell receptor beta chain. Its antigen is as yet unknown. With a much larger clone just one base away, this may be a read error. The source of the sample is a study of shared clonotypes between healthy human individuals. Donors had no recently reported acute infections or vaccinations and were HIV-negative. In germline, CDR1 is SGHKS, CDR2 YYEKEE (reference sequence). The CDR3 sequence is 11 residues long. Deletions cut 0 bases from V and 3 bases from J, with 1 base between. Overall study findings and caveats: Among donors, clonotype sharing was expected to be affected by sequencing depth.

In replicate PCRs of unsorted PBMC, 250 to 300 ng DNA, around 29,000 T cell genomes, was used. Unsorted PBMC DNA went through sequencing on ten immunoSEQ deep assay plates. Libraries were prepared by immunoSEQ multiplex PCR; TCRdb keeps only in-frame clonotypes and omits some of them. The repertoire holds 450,000 to 600,000 clones, with less than 80% as singletons. The source is a woman in her thirties or forties in good health. Some clones in this sample may be carry-over from other donors' samples. This chain connects TRBV5-5 to TRBJ2-7; the D is unclear. Sequences were obtained from PBMCs. The CDR3 is CASSLDYEQYF. CDR3 coding DNA: TGTGCCAGCAGCTTGGACTACGAGCAGTACTTC.